This TCR beta chain was sequenced in a study of blood T cell repertoires in COVID-19. In the original processing: Cell counts per sample came from amplifying reference gene primers. This table comes from immunoSEQ multiplex PCR, and its TCRdb copy is limited to in-frame clones, with some not included. From that table come the V and J calls and clone size; the DNA was used to work out D and trimming. The data show 250,000 or so clones, around 84% seen once. The CDR3 loop spans 16 amino acids. Losses at the gene ends were 0 bases for V and 2 bases for J; bases not matched to a gene: 2. Germline V gives CDR1 SGHRS, CDR2 YFSETQ. Participants had their cohort set by participant-reported clinical history. Contact with a PCR-confirmed or clinician-diagnosed COVID-19 case occurred within 2 weeks of entry.

The sample consisted of PBMCs or T cells enriched from blood (not recorded which). This TCR derives from a woman between 45 and 65 years old who had been exposed to COVID-19. The V gene is TRBV5-1, the J gene TRBJ2-1; 10 nucleotides agree with TRBD2. The CDR3 region is CASSLASGGPYNEQFF. The DNA for the CDR3 is TGCGCCAGCAGCTTGGCTAGCGGGGGACCCTACAATGAGCAGTTCTTC.